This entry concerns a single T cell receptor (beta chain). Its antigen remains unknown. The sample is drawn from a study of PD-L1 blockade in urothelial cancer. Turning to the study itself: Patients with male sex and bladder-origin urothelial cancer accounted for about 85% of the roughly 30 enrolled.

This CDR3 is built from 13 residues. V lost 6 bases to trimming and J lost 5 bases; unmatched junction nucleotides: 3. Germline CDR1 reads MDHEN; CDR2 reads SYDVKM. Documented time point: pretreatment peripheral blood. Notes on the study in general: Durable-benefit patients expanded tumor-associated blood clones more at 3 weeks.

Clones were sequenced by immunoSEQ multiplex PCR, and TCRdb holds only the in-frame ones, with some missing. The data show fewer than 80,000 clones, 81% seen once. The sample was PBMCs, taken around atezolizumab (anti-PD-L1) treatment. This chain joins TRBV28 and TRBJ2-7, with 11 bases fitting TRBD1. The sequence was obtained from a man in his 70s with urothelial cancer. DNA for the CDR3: TGTGCCAGCAGGGACAGGGGGCCCCACGAGCAGTACTTC. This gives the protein CASRDRGPHEQYF.